The rows below give T cell receptor beta chains drawn from one sample of a study of OX40 agonist ivuxolimab in advanced cancers. Profiled with immunoSEQ multiplex PCR; TCRdb holds only in-frame clones, not every one. The sample has about 94,000 clones, 80% to 90% seen once. Source: CD4+ or CD8+ T cells sorted from blood, taken in a trial of the OX40 agonist ivuxolimab. These TCRs come from an adult with an advanced solid tumor such as melanoma, head and neck, liver or kidney cancer. CDR3s include the opening cysteine and the closing phenylalanine or tryptophan. A D gene is named only where the DNA matches it firmly. Where a row states a size, it is once, few, many or the class of an expanded clone; other rows omit it.

clone_size j_call v_call d_call cdr3_aa cdr3_nt
- TRBJ1-6 TRBV5-4 - CASSFEQGSSPLHF TGTGCCAGCAGCTTTGAACAGGGTAGTTCACCCCTCCACTTT
- TRBJ1-1 TRBV27 - CASSPTGVANTEAFF TGTGCCAGCAGTCCCACGGGGGTGGCGAACACTGAAGCTTTCTTT
- TRBJ2-5 TRBV7-7 - CASSLNTGETQYF TGTGCTAGCAGCTTAAACACCGGGGAGACCCAGTACTTC
- TRBJ2-2 TRBV5-1 - CASSSSFGGELFF TGCGCCAGCAGCTCTAGTTTTGGCGGGGAGCTGTTTTTT
- TRBJ2-2 TRBV29-1 - CSVEDRGQGYNTGELFF TGCAGCGTTGAAGATCGGGGGCAGGGCTACAACACCGGGGAGCTGTTTTTT
- TRBJ2-3 TRBV7-2 - CASSLGLRGLSTDTQYF TGTGCCAGCAGCTTAGGCCTGAGGGGCCTCAGCACAGATACGCAGTATTTT
- TRBJ2-2 TRBV18 TRBD1 CASSPRDRGNTGELFF TGTGCCAGCTCACCACGGGACAGGGGGAACACCGGGGAGCTGTTTTTT
- TRBJ2-4 TRBV4-1 TRBD1 CASSPLALSGGGNIQYF TGCGCCAGCAGCCCCCTGGCACTATCAGGGGGTGGTAACATTCAGTACTTC
- TRBJ2-5 TRBV11-2 - CASGEDSFQETQYF TGTGCCAGCGGCGAGGACTCCTTCCAAGAGACCCAGTACTTC
- TRBJ1-2 TRBV28 - CASSQDRRDGYTF TGTGCCAGCAGCCAGGACAGAAGAGATGGCTACACCTTC
- TRBJ2-5 TRBV11-2 TRBD2 CASSLGLAGQETQYF TGTGCCAGCAGCTTGGGACTAGCGGGTCAAGAGACCCAATACTTC
- TRBJ2-1 TRBV7-2 TRBD2 CASSNQRGPYNEQFF TGTGCCAGCAGCAACCAGCGGGGGCCATACAATGAGCAGTTCTTC
- TRBJ1-5 TRBV7-9 TRBD1 CASSQGDRGHSNQPQHF TGTGCCAGCAGCCAGGGCGACAGGGGTCATAGCAATCAGCCCCAGCATTTT
- TRBJ2-7 TRBV6-5 - CASSYSPTRVEYEQYF TGTGCCAGCAGTTACTCGCCGACCCGAGTGGAGTACGAGCAGTACTTC
once TRBJ2-1 TRBV6-1 - CASSPGGYEQFF TGTGCCAGCAGCCCTGGTGGGTATGAGCAGTTCTTC
once TRBJ2-7 TRBV19 TRBD2 CASSARGSFYEQYF TGTGCCAGTAGTGCGCGGGGGAGTTTCTACGAGCAGTACTTC
- TRBJ1-1 TRBV4-3 TRBD1 CASSQDGDRGTNTEAFF TGCGCCAGCAGCCAAGATGGGGACAGGGGAACAAACACTGAAGCTTTCTTT
- TRBJ1-2 TRBV5-4 TRBD1 CASSSGQGKGTF TGTGCCAGCAGCTCGGGACAGGGAAAGGGGACCTTC
- TRBJ2-7 TRBV30 - CAWSGGRAWEQYF TGTGCCTGGAGTGGGGGCAGGGCGTGGGAGCAGTACTTC
once TRBJ2-7 TRBV30 TRBD1 CAWKGQVAYEQYF TGTGCCTGGAAGGGACAGGTGGCCTACGAGCAGTACTTC
- TRBJ1-2 TRBV6-5 TRBD1 CASSETGGYGYTF TGTGCCAGCAGTGAGACAGGGGGCTATGGCTACACCTTC
- TRBJ2-3 TRBV11-1 - CATSLGSDTDTQYF TGTGCCACCAGTCTCGGAAGTGACACAGATACGCAGTATTTT
once TRBJ2-2 TRBV19 - CASSLDRPYTGELFF TGTGCCAGTAGTCTCGACAGGCCCTACACCGGGGAGCTGTTTTTT
- TRBJ2-7 TRBV2 - CASRGDLSQRREQYF TGTGCCAGCAGAGGGGACTTATCTCAGCGGCGGGAGCAGTACTTC
- TRBJ2-3 TRBV11-3 - CASSLEGGTDTQYF TGTGCCAGCAGCTTGGAAGGAGGCACAGATACGCAGTATTTT
- TRBJ2-5 TRBV30 TRBD1 CAWIEGTGFETQYF TGTGCCTGGATTGAGGGGACAGGGTTTGAGACCCAGTACTTC
- TRBJ2-5 TRBV10-3 - CAISFQETQYF TGTGCCATCAGTTTTCAAGAGACCCAGTACTTC
- TRBJ1-1 TRBV11-3 - CASSLGDGRTEAFF TGTGCCAGCAGCTTAGGCGACGGGAGGACTGAAGCTTTCTTT
- TRBJ2-6 TRBV9 - CANRWGLYSGANVLTF TGTGCCAACCGTTGGGGGCTTTACTCTGGGGCCAACGTCCTGACTTTC
- TRBJ2-1 TRBV5-1 TRBD2 CASSQAGGTYNEQFF TGCGCCAGCAGTCAAGCGGGGGGAACTTACAATGAGCAGTTCTTC
- TRBJ2-3 TRBV19 - CASSISGGDADTQYF TGTGCCAGTAGTATCTCCGGAGGGGACGCAGATACGCAGTATTTT
- TRBJ1-4 TRBV5-5 - CASRPSGRQSEKLFF TGTGCCAGCCGCCCCTCCGGGCGACAGAGTGAAAAACTGTTTTTT
- TRBJ2-7 TRBV5-4 - CASSLPHQNYEQYF TGTGCCAGCAGCTTGCCACATCAGAACTACGAGCAGTACTTC
- TRBJ1-2 TRBV7-3 - CASSSLDGYGYTF TGTGCCAGCAGCTCGCTCGACGGCTATGGCTACACCTTC
- TRBJ1-1 TRBV23-1 TRBD1 CASSQWDRKENTEAFF TGCGCCAGCAGTCAATGGGACAGGAAAGAGAACACTGAAGCTTTCTTT
- TRBJ2-7 TRBV6-1 - CASSEADLGVTYEQYF TGTGCCAGCAGTGAAGCGGACTTGGGGGTAACCTACGAGCAGTACTTC
- TRBJ2-1 TRBV4-2 - CASSQESGGYNEQFF TGTGCCAGCAGCCAAGAGTCTGGGGGCTACAATGAGCAGTTCTTC
- TRBJ1-5 TRBV30 - CAWRQRGGNQPQHF TGTGCCTGGCGACAGAGGGGAGGCAATCAGCCCCAGCATTTT
once TRBJ2-1 TRBV27 - CASSDSSGSNNEQFF TGTGCCAGCAGTGATAGTAGCGGATCCAACAATGAGCAGTTCTTC
- TRBJ1-5 TRBV7-8 TRBD1 CASSLAPDRADQPQHF TGTGCCAGCAGCTTAGCCCCGGACAGGGCCGATCAGCCCCAGCATTTT
- TRBJ2-4 TRBV6-1 TRBD1 CASLNKDRAENIQYF TGTGCCAGCCTAAATAAGGACAGGGCCGAGAACATTCAGTACTTC
- TRBJ1-6 TRBV7-4 TRBD1 CASSRRDSGSPLHF TGTGCCAGCAGCAGGCGGGACAGTGGTTCACCCCTCCACTTT
- TRBJ1-5 TRBV18 - CASSPRGGDEPQHF TGTGCCAGCTCACCCCGGGGGGGGGATGAGCCCCAGCATTTT
once TRBJ2-1 TRBV19 TRBD2 CASSTTTSGGRAEQFF TGTGCCAGTAGTACGACGACTAGCGGGGGCCGGGCGGAGCAGTTCTTC
- TRBJ2-5 TRBV7-2 TRBD2 CASSVQWTSGAFQETQYF TGTGCCAGCAGCGTCCAGTGGACTAGCGGGGCCTTCCAAGAGACCCAGTACTTC
few TRBJ1-2 TRBV5-1 TRBD1 CASTTGDRLGYTF TGCGCCAGCACCACAGGGGACCGCCTTGGCTACACCTTC
- TRBJ1-4 TRBV14 - CASSQSRQVQEKLFF TGTGCCAGCAGCCAAAGTCGGCAGGTCCAGGAAAAACTGTTTTTT
- TRBJ1-2 TRBV2 TRBD1 CASSAGTGLGYTF TGTGCCAGCAGTGCCGGGACAGGGCTTGGCTACACCTTC
- TRBJ1-4 TRBV29-1 - CSVVGAGTNEKLFF TGCAGCGTAGTAGGGGCAGGAACTAATGAAAAACTGTTTTTT
- TRBJ2-5 TRBV5-6 - CASSLGRNQETQYF TGTGCCAGCAGCTTGGGGAGAAACCAAGAGACCCAGTACTTC
- TRBJ1-6 TRBV5-1 - CASSSGTQNSPLHF TGCGCCAGCAGCTCCGGGACGCAGAATTCACCCCTCCACTTT
- TRBJ1-1 TRBV5-4 TRBD1 CASSRQGRPTEAFF TGTGCCAGCAGCCGACAGGGGCGCCCCACTGAAGCTTTCTTT
- TRBJ2-7 TRBV10-1 - CASSKGPSYEQYF TGCGCCAGCAGTAAAGGGCCCTCCTACGAGCAGTACTTC
- TRBJ1-2 TRBV2 - CASSAGTLRTNGYTF TGTGCCAGCAGCGCGGGGACTTTACGGACTAATGGCTACACCTTC
- TRBJ2-3 TRBV19 TRBD2 CASSMTSGGLTSTDTQYF TGTGCCAGTAGTATGACTAGCGGGGGGCTAACTAGCACAGATACGCAGTATTTT
once TRBJ2-3 TRBV11-3 - CASSLGRGAKADTQYF TGTGCCAGCAGCTTAGGTCGGGGGGCAAAAGCAGATACGCAGTATTTT
- TRBJ2-2 TRBV7-9 TRBD1 CASSPRDRVGTGELFF TGTGCCAGCAGCCCCCGGGACAGGGTTGGGACCGGGGAGCTGTTTTTT
- TRBJ2-3 TRBV15 TRBD2 CATSRDDVWGGDTDTQYF TGTGCCACCAGCAGAGATGATGTATGGGGGGGGGACACAGATACGCAGTATTTT
- TRBJ2-3 TRBV7-9 - CASSPGTAGTDTQYF TGTGCCAGCAGCCCCGGGACGGCCGGTACTGATACGCAGTATTTT